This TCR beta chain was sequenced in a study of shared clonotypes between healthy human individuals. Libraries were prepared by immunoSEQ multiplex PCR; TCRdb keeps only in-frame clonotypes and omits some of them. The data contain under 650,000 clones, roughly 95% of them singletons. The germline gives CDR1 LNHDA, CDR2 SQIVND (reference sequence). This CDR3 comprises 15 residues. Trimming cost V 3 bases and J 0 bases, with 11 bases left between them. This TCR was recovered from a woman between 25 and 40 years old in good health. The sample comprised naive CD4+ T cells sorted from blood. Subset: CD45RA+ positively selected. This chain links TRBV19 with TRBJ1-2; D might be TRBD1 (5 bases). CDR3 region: CASSMGRATNYGYTF. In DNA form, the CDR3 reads TGTGCCAGTAGTATGGGCAGGGCAACTAACTATGGCTACACCTTC.